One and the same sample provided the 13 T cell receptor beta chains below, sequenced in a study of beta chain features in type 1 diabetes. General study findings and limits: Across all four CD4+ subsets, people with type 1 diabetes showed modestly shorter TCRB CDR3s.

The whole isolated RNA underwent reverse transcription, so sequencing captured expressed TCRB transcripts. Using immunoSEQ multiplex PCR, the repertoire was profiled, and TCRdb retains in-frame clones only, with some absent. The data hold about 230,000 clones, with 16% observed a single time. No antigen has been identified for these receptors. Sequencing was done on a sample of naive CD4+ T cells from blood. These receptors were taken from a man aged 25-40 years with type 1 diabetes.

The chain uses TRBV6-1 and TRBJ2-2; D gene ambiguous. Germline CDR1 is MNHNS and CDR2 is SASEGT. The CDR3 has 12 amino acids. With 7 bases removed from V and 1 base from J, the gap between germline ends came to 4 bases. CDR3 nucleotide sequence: TGTGCCAGCACCCAGAACACCGGGGAGCTGTTTTTT. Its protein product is CASTQNTGELFF.

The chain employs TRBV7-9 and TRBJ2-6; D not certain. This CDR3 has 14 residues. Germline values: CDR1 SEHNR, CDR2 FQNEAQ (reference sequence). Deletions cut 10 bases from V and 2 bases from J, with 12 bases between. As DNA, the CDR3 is TGTGCCATCCCTGGGTACGCTGGGGCCAACGTCCTGACTTTC. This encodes CAIPGYAGANVLTF. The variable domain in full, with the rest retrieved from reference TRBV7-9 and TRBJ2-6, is DTGVSQNPRHKITKRGQNVTFRCDPISEHNRLYWYRQTLGQGPEFLTYFQNEAQLEKSRLLSDRFSAERPKGSFSTLEIQRTEQGDSAMYLCAIPGYAGANVLTFGAGSRLTVL.

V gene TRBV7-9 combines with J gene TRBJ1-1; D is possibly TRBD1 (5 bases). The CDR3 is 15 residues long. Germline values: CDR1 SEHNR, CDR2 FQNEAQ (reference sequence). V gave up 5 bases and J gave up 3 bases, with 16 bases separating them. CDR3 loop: CASSPLEGKDTEAFF. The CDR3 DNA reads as TGTGCCAGCAGCCCCCTTGAGGGGAAGGACACTGAAGCTTTCTTT.

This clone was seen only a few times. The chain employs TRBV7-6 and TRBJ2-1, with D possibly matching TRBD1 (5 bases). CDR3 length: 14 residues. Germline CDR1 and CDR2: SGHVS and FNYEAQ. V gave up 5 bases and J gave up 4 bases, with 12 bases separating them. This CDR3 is CASSPQGSYNEQFF. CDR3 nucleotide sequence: TGTGCCAGCAGCCCGCAGGGTTCATACAATGAGCAGTTCTTC.

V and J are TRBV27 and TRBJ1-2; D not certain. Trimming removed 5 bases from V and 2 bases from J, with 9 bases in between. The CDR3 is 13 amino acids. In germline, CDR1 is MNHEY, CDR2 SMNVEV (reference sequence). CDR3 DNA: TGTGCCAGCAGTCCGGACGGCAACTATGGCTACACCTTC. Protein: CASSPDGNYGYTF.

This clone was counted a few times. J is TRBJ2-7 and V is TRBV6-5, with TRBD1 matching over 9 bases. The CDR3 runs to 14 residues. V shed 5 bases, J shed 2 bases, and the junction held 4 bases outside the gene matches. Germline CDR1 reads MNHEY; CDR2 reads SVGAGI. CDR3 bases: TGTGCCAGCAGTCAGAGGGACAGGGCCTACGAGCAGTACTTC. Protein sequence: CASSQRDRAYEQYF.

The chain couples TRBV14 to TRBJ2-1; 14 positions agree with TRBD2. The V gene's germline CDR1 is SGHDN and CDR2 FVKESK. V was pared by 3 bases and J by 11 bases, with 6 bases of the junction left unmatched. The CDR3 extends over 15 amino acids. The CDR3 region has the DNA TGTGCCAGCAGCCAGGGACTAGCGGGAGTGGTGCAGCAGTTCTTC. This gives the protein CASSQGLAGVVQQFF.

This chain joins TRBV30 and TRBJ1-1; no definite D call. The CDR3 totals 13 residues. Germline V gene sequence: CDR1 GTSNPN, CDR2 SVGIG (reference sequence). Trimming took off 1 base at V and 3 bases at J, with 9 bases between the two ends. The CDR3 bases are TGTGCCTGGAGTGGGCACGGGGACACTGAAGCTTTCTTT. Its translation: CAWSGHGDTEAFF.

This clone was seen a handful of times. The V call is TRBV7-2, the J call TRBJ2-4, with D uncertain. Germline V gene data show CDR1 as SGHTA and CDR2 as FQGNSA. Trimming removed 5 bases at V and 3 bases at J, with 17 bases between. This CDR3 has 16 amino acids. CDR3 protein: CASSQRNGWVKNIQYF. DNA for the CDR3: TGTGCCAGCAGCCAGAGGAACGGGTGGGTCAAAAACATTCAGTACTTC.

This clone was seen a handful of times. CDR3 sequence (DNA): TGTGCCATCACCGCGGCTGGCCAAGAGACCCAGTACTTC. Residues: CAITAAGQETQYF. The rearrangement joins TRBV10-3 to TRBJ2-5; no firm D call. This CDR3 comprises 13 residues. CDR1 is ENHRY, CDR2 SYGVKD, per germline. The ends were cut back, 7 bases at V and 1 base at J, with 10 bases in the middle.

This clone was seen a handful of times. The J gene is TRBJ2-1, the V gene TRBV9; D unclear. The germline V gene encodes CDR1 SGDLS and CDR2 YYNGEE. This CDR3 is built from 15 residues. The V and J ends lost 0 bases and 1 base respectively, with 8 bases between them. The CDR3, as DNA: TGTGCCAGCAGCGTAGCTGCAGCGTCCTACAATGAGCAGTTCTTC. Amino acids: CASSVAAASYNEQFF.

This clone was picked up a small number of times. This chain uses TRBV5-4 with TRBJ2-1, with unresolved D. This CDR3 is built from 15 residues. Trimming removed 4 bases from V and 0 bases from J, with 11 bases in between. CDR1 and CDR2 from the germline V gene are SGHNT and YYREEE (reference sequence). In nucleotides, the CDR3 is TGTGCCAGCAGCCCGGACCACGCCTCCTACAATGAGCAGTTCTTC. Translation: CASSPDHASYNEQFF.

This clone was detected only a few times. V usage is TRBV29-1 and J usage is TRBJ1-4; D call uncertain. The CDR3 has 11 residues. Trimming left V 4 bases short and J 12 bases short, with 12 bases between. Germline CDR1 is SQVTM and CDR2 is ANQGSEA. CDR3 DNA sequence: TGCAGCGTTGGACAACCGCCGGAACTGTTTTTT. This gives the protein CSVGQPPELFF.